These 26 T cell receptor beta chains were all obtained from the same sample, sequenced in a study of T cell repertoires in cytomegalovirus infection. Which antigens these TCRs recognize remains unknown. TCRdb redid the calling of the reads with MiXCR, one entry per CDR3 protein. In the table there are approximately 1,000,000 distinct CDR3 sequences, around 30% of which are singletons. Sample: cultured CD8+ T cells from PBMCs, taken from culture after CMV antigen stimulation. Receptors were obtained from a human donor in good health (CMV status not recorded). Some clones in this sample may be carry-over from other donors' samples.

This clonotype has more than one count but fewer than ten. The V and J genes are TRBV7-6 and TRBJ2-1, with D perhaps matching TRBD1 or TRBD2 (5 bases each). Trimming pared 5 bases from V and 10 bases from J, leaving 15 bases between. The germline gives CDR1 SGHVS, CDR2 FNYEAQ. The CDR3 is 13 residues long. This chain's CDR3 is CASSPDLGTEQFF. As DNA, the CDR3 is TGTGCCAGCAGCCCCGACCTGGGGACCGAGCAGTTCTTC.

V is TRBV4-1 and J is TRBJ2-3, with D possibly called TRBD1 or TRBD2 (5 bases each). This CDR3 is 17 amino acids long. The V end was cut by 4 bases, the J end by 3 bases, with 20 bases between. Germline V gene data show CDR1 as MGHRA and CDR2 as YSYEKL. CDR3 DNA sequence: TGCGCCAGCAGCCTTTACGGGGCCGAGAAGGGGACAGATACGCAGTATTTT. This gives the protein CASSLYGAEKGTDTQYF.

Only a few counts were recorded for this clonotype. The chain combines TRBV7-6 with TRBJ1-2, with 7 bases fitting TRBD1. The germline CDR1 and CDR2 sequences are SGHVS and FNYEAQ. V was pared by 3 bases and J by 5 bases, with 12 bases of the junction left unmatched. The CDR3 contains 16 residues. The CDR3 nucleotides are TGTGCCAGCAGCTTTGAAGGGGAGGACAGGAGTTATGGCTACACCTTC. As protein: CASSFEGEDRSYGYTF. Full variable domain (outside the CDR3, taken from reference TRBV7-6 and TRBJ1-2): GAGVSQSPRYKVTKRGQDVALRCDPISGHVSLYWYRQALGQGPEFLTYFNYEAQQDKSGLPNDRFSAERPEGSISTLTIQRTEQRDSAMYRCASSFEGEDRSYGYTFGSGTRLTVV.

This clonotype was found once. The V gene is TRBV2, the J gene TRBJ1-3; a weak D match, TRBD1 (5 bases). The length of the CDR3 is 15 residues. The V gene lost 6 bases and the J gene lost 0 bases, with 12 bases spanning the gap. The germline CDR1 and CDR2 sequences are SNHLY and FYNNEI. Here the CDR3 DNA reads TGTGCCAGCAGCGGGGTGACAGACTCTGGAAACACCATATATTTT. Amino acids: CASSGVTDSGNTIYF.

The chain combines TRBV4-3 with TRBJ2-1; D could derive from TRBD1 or TRBD2 (5 bases each). Germline V gene sequence: CDR1 LGHNA, CDR2 YSLEER. The V end lost 8 bases, the J end lost 3 bases, and 14 bases lay between the germline ends. The CDR3 consists of 14 residues. CDR3 residues: CASGPGTSYNEQFF. The CDR3 nucleotides are TGCGCCAGCGGACCCGGGACGAGCTACAATGAGCAGTTCTTC.

A note on this clonotype: The junction shows a germline mismatch at one end, possibly a read error. This chain connects TRBV5-5 to TRBJ2-7; D is uncertain. Germline assignment: CDR1 SGHKS and CDR2 YYEKEE (reference sequence). The CDR3 runs 15 residues. The CDR3 DNA reads TGTGTCAGCAGCTTGGTCCAGGCGAGCTCCTACGAACAGTACTTC. Protein sequence: CVSSLVQASSYEQYF.

The rearrangement links TRBV12-3 or TRBV12-4 to TRBJ2-1; D not certain. Trimming pared 5 bases from V and 7 bases from J, leaving 12 bases between. The CDR3 loop spans 13 amino acids. In DNA, the CDR3 is TGTGCCAGCAGTCTATCCCGATGGAATGAGCAGTTCTTC. It translates to CASSLSRWNEQFF.

The sample holds many counts of this clonotype. The V call is TRBV7-8, the J call TRBJ2-1, with TRBD2 matching 15 bases. Germline assignment: CDR1 SGHVS and CDR2 FQNEAQ. V lost 0 bases, J lost 8 bases, and 5 bases stayed unmatched. CDR3 size: 17 residues. CDR3 nucleotide sequence: TGTGCCAGCAGCTTAGCGGGAGGACTAGCGGGGGGGTATGAGCAGTTCTTC. Translating it yields CASSLAGGLAGGYEQFF.

The CDR3 loop is CASSLILEVPGELFF. The DNA of the CDR3 is TGTGCCAGCAGCTTGATTCTTGAGGTCCCCGGGGAGCTGTTTTTT. The chain couples TRBV7-9 to TRBJ2-2; D call uncertain. The V and J ends lost 3 bases and 6 bases respectively, with 14 bases between them. The CDR3 has 15 amino acids. The germline V gene encodes CDR1 SEHNR and CDR2 FQNEAQ (reference sequence).

This clonotype was counted ten times or more. The chain is built from TRBV7-8 and TRBJ2-1, with D unclear. There are 12 residues in the CDR3. Deletions cut 4 bases from V and 9 bases from J, with 10 bases between. From germline, CDR1 is SGHVS and CDR2 FQNEAQ. The CDR3 region has the DNA TGTGCCAGCAGCTCAGCTGTGGGTGAGCAGTTCTTC. Translation: CASSSAVGEQFF.

This clonotype was seen repeatedly, ten times or more. The V gene is TRBV19, the J gene TRBJ1-5; D might be TRBD1 (6 bases). The germline V gene encodes CDR1 LNHDA and CDR2 SQIVND (reference sequence). Trimming removed 5 bases from V and 3 bases from J, with 11 bases in between. CDR3 length: 14 residues. The DNA of the CDR3 is TGTGCCAGTAGTCCTGGACAGTTCAATCAGCCCCAGCATTTT. It yields the protein CASSPGQFNQPQHF.

The chain has TRBV15 and TRBJ2-5; weak D call: TRBD1 (6 bases). The CDR3 loop spans 14 amino acids. V lost 6 bases and J 2 bases, leaving 13 bases between the germline ends. CDR1 and CDR2 (germline): LNHNV, YYDKDF (reference sequence). CDR3 bases: TGTGCCACCAGTTTGATACAGGGACAAGAGACCCAGTACTTC. This encodes CATSLIQGQETQYF.

The genes are TRBV5-1 and TRBJ1-2; D not certain. The CDR3 loop spans 14 amino acids. The germline V gene encodes CDR1 SGHRS and CDR2 YFSETQ. V shed 2 bases and J shed 4 bases, with 12 bases lying between them. CDR3 in amino acids: CASSFGDSLYGYTF. DNA of the CDR3: TGCGCCAGCAGCTTTGGGGATTCCCTCTATGGCTACACCTTC.

This clonotype has only a few counts. The junction differs from germline at one of its ends, possibly a read error. The CDR3 coding sequence is TGTGCCTGCAGGGAATCCTACGAGCAGTACTTC. It is translated as CACRESYEQYF. The V gene is TRBV6-6, the J gene TRBJ2-7; D perhaps matches TRBD1 (5 bases). Per germline, CDR1 MNHNY and CDR2 SVGAGI (reference sequence). There are 11 residues in the CDR3.

J is TRBJ2-1 and V is TRBV10-2; 7 bases map to TRBD1. This CDR3 has 12 residues. The germline V gene encodes CDR1 WSHSY and CDR2 SAAADI. Trimming took 6 bases from V and 10 from J; bases not matched to a gene: 6. The CDR3 protein is CASSWDREEQFF. As DNA, the CDR3 is TGCGCCAGCAGCTGGGACAGAGAGGAGCAGTTCTTC.

This clonotype was seen more than once but under ten times. This chain uses TRBV6-5 with TRBJ2-7; no firm D call. The CDR3 consists of 13 residues. V was clipped by 2 bases and J by 6 bases, with 11 bases between them. Germline loops: CDR1 MNHEY, CDR2 SVGAGI. This CDR3 reads CASSYTHGSEQYV. The CDR3 DNA reads TGTGCCAGCAGTTACACCCATGGCTCCGAGCAGTACGTC.

This sequence joins TRBV5-1 and TRBJ1-5; the D is unclear. The germline V gene has CDR1 SGHRS and CDR2 YFSETQ. There are 15 residues in the CDR3. Trimming stripped 0 bases from V and 3 bases from J, with 10 bases between. CDR3 bases: TGCGCCAGCAGCTTGGTAGGCAGCCCCAATCAGCCCCAGCATTTT. Its protein is CASSLVGSPNQPQHF.

This clonotype was counted at least ten times. The CDR3 sequence is CASSSGQVNTGELFF. The CDR3 coding sequence is TGTGCCAGCAGTAGCGGACAGGTCAACACCGGGGAGCTGTTTTTT. The J gene is TRBJ2-2, the V gene TRBV7-8; a weak D match, TRBD1 (7 bases). CDR1 is SGHVS, CDR2 FQNEAQ, per germline. The germline V and J ends were trimmed by 6 bases and 2 bases, with 13 bases remaining between them. This CDR3 comprises 15 residues.

This clonotype was recorded many times. The V and J genes are TRBV7-2 and TRBJ2-2; D remains ambiguous. CDR1 is SGHTA, CDR2 FQGNSA, per germline. The V end was cut by 4 bases, the J end by 4 bases, with 13 bases between. The CDR3 runs 15 residues. CDR3 sequence (DNA): TGTGCCAGCAGCTCAGTTAGAGCCACCACCGGGGAGCTGTTTTTT. This encodes CASSSVRATTGELFF.

The rearrangement joins TRBV12-3 or TRBV12-4 to TRBJ2-7; D is perhaps TRBD1 (5 bases). This CDR3 comprises 14 residues. V shed 2 bases and J shed 1 base, with 9 bases lying between them. CDR3 amino acids: CASSLTPGSYEQYF. In DNA, the CDR3 is TGTGCCAGCAGTTTAACCCCAGGGTCCTACGAGCAGTACTTC.

This clonotype appeared a few times. V is TRBV12-3 or TRBV12-4 and J is TRBJ2-3; D is unclear. The CDR3 spans 16 residues. V lost 4 bases and J 0 bases, leaving 14 bases between the germline ends. This CDR3 reads CASSYFGVLSTDTQYF. The CDR3 DNA is TGTGCCAGCAGTTATTTTGGGGTCCTCAGCACAGATACGCAGTATTTT.

Only a few counts were recorded for this clonotype. The genes are TRBV29-1 and TRBJ2-3, with no clear D. The CDR3 covers 14 residues. In germline, CDR1 is SQVTM, CDR2 ANQGSEA. Trimming pared 6 bases from V and 6 bases from J, leaving 19 bases between. The CDR3 here is CSVLWAREADTQYF. CDR3 nucleotides: TGCAGCGTCCTCTGGGCCCGTGAGGCTGATACGCAGTATTTT.

This clonotype was detected ten times or more. This chain uses TRBV6-1 with TRBJ2-1, with TRBD1 identical over 10 bases. Germline CDR1 and CDR2: MNHNS and SASEGT. Trimming took 8 bases from V and 2 from J; bases not matched to a gene: 0. The CDR3 runs 13 residues. This CDR3 reads CASGQGAYNEQFF. CDR3 nucleotides: TGTGCCAGCGGACAGGGGGCCTACAATGAGCAGTTCTTC.

V gene TRBV7-4 combines with J gene TRBJ2-3; tentative D call: TRBD2 (6 bases). From germline, CDR1 is SGHVT and CDR2 SQSDAQ. V was pared by 0 bases and J by 7 bases, with 17 bases between. The CDR3 spans 16 residues. The CDR3: CASSLANFAAGNTQYF. The CDR3, as DNA: TGTGCCAGCAGCTTAGCAAATTTTGCGGCGGGAAATACGCAGTATTTT.

Comment on this clonotype: The junction and the germline gene differ at one end; a read error may be behind it. The chain employs TRBV4-3 and TRBJ2-5; 8 bases are a match to TRBD1. The length of the CDR3 is 16 residues. CDR1 and CDR2 from the germline V gene are LGHNA and YSLEER. This CDR3 reads CACSRHGQGAGETQYF. The CDR3 coding sequence is TGCGCCTGCAGCCGACATGGGCAGGGGGCGGGTGAGACCCAGTACTTC.

This clonotype was counted only a few times. The chain joins TRBV5-1 to TRBJ1-6, with 9 bases that match TRBD1. Germline V gives CDR1 SGHRS, CDR2 YFSETQ. With 1 base clipped from V and 8 bases from J, the junction kept 1 base outside the gene matches. There are 14 residues in the CDR3. This CDR3 is CASSLNRGHSPLHF. The CDR3 nucleotides read TGCGCCAGCAGCTTGAACAGGGGGCATTCACCCCTCCACTTT.